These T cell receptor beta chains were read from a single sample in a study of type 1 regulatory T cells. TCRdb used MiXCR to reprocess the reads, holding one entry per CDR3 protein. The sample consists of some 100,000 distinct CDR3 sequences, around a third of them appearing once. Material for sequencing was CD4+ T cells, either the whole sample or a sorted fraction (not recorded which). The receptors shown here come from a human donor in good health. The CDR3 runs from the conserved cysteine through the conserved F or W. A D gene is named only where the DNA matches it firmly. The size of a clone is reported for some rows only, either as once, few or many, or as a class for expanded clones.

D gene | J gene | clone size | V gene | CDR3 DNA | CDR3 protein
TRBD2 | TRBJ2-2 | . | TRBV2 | TGTGCCAGCAGTGTGATACTAGCGGGAACGAGGACCGGGGAGCTGTTTTTT | CASSVILAGTRTGELFF
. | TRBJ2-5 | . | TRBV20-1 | TGCAGTGCCCCCCCCGCAGATCCAGAGACCCAGTACTTC | CSAPPADPETQYF
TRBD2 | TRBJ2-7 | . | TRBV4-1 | TGCGCCAGCAGCCGATTGGGACTAGCGGGGGATGGCTACGAGCAGTACTTC | CASSRLGLAGDGYEQYF
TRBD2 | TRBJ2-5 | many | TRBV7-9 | TGTGCCAGCAGAGACGAGTTCGGGACTAGCTACGAGACCCAGTACTTC | CASRDEFGTSYETQYF
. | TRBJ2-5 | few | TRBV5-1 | TGCGCCAGTAGACGGGACATCGTCCAAGAGACCCAGTACTTC | CASRRDIVQETQYF
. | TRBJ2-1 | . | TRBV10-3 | TGTGCCACTGCTTCCGCCAGCTCCTACAATGAGCAGTTCTTC | CATASASSYNEQFF
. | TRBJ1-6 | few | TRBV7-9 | TGTGCCAGCAGCCCAAATTACGTTGGTTCACCCCTCCACTTT | CASSPNYVGSPLHF
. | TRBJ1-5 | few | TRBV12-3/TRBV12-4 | TGTGCCAGCAGTGGAGAGGATCCTAGTCAGCCCCAGCATTTT | CASSGEDPSQPQHF
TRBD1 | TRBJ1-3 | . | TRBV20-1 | TGCAGTGCTTTAGACAGGGTCTCCGGAAACACCATATATTTT | CSALDRVSGNTIYF
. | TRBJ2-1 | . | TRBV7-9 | TGTGCCAGCAGCTTATTAAGCGGGAGAGGACAGGGCTACAATGAGCAGTTCTTC | CASSLLSGRGQGYNEQFF
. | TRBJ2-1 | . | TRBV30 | TGTGCCTGGAGCCCCCTACAGGGTTGGAATGAGCAGTTCTTC | CAWSPLQGWNEQFF
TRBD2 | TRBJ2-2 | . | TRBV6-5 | TGTGCCAGCAGTATAAGCGGGAGGGGGGCCGGGGAGCTGTTTTTT | CASSISGRGAGELFF
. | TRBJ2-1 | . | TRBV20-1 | TGCAGTGCTAGAGTCGGTGATGAGCAGTTCTTC | CSARVGDEQFF
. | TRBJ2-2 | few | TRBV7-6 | TGTGCCAGCAGCCGAGATTGGGGAAGCGGGGAGCTGTTTTTT | CASSRDWGSGELFF
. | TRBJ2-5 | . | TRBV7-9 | TGTGCCAGCAGCTCCGCAGATAAACTAGAAGAAGAGACCCAGTACTTC | CASSSADKLEEETQYF
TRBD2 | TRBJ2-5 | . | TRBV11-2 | TGTGCCAGCAGCTTAGGGACTAGCGGGGTCGAAGAGACCCAGTACTTC | CASSLGTSGVEETQYF
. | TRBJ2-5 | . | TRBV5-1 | TGCGCCAGCAGCAACCGAGAGCGGGTCGTCCTGCAAGAGACCCAGTACTTC | CASSNRERVVLQETQYF
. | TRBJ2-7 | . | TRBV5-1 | TGCGCCAGCTCGGACAACCTTCCCTACGAGCAGTACTTC | CASSDNLPYEQYF
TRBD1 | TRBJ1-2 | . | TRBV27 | TGTGCCAGCAGTTTAGCTGCAGGGGGCCCCTATGGCTACACCTTC | CASSLAAGGPYGYTF
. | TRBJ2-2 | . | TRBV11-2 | TGTGCCAGCAGCTTAAGGAGGGTCACCGGGGAGCTGTTTTTT | CASSLRRVTGELFF
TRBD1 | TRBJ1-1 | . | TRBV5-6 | TGTGCCAGCAGCTTGTTGACAGGGCGGGGAACTGAAGCTTTCTTT | CASSLLTGRGTEAFF
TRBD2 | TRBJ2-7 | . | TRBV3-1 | TGTGCCAGCAGCCTGGGACTAGCGGGAGACCTCTACGAGCAGTACTTC | CASSLGLAGDLYEQYF
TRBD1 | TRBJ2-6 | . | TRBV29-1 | TGCAGCGTTGAACCGGAGGGACAGGGGAAGTCTGGGGCCAACGTCCTGACTTTC | CSVEPEGQGKSGANVLTF
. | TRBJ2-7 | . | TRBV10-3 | TGTGCCATCAAGTCGGAGCGGGTCAACTCCTACGAGCAGTACTTC | CAIKSERVNSYEQYF
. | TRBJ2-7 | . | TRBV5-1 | TGCGCCAGCAGCTTCAGCAGGGCCTACGAGCAGTACTTC | CASSFSRAYEQYF
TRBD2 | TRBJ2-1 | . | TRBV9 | TGTGCCAGCAGCGTGGGGGCACCGGGGGGGGAGCAGTTCTTC | CASSVGAPGGEQFF
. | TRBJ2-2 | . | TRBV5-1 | TGCGCCAGCAGATCTGATGGCGGGGAGCTGTTTTTT | CASRSDGGELFF
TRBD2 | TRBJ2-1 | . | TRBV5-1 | TGCGCCAGCATGGGACTAGTTGACAATGAGCAGTTCTTC | CASMGLVDNEQFF
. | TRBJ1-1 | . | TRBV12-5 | TGTGCTAGTGGTCGGGACTATACTGAAGCTTTCTTT | CASGRDYTEAFF
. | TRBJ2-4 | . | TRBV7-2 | TGTGCCAGCAGCGTACAGGGCAACATTCAGTACTTC | CASSVQGNIQYF
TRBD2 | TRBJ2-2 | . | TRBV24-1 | TGTGCCACCAGTGAAGCGGGACTAGTAAACACCGGGGAGCTGTTTTTT | CATSEAGLVNTGELFF
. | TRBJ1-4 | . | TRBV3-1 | TGTGCCAGCAGCCACACCGGCGCGGACGTCAATGAAAAACTGTTTTTT | CASSHTGADVNEKLFF
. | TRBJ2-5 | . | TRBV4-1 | TGCGCCAGCAGCCAAGCGGATGGAACCGGGACTGGGACCCAGTACTTC | CASSQADGTGTGTQYF
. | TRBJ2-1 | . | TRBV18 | TGTGCCAGCTCACCCGATAGCGGCTCCTACAATGAGCAGTTCTTC | CASSPDSGSYNEQFF
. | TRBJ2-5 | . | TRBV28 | TGTGCCAGCAGTCCCCAGGGGGGTATGTACTTC | CASSPQGGMYF
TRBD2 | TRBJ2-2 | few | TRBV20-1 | TGCAGTGTCACTAGCGGAGGACCCGGGGAGCTGTTTTTT | CSVTSGGPGELFF
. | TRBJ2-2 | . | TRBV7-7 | TGTGCCAGCAGCTTTCAGAACACCCGGGAGCTGTTTTTT | CASSFQNTRELFF
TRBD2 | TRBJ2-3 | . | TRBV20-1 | TGCAGTTCCCAGGGACTAGCGGAACAAGGAGATACGCAGTATTTT | CSSQGLAEQGDTQYF
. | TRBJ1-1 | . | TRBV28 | TGTGCCAGCAGTCCTACAGGGAAGAACACTGAAGCTTTCTTT | CASSPTGKNTEAFF
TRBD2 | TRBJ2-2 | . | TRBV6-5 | TGTGCCAGCAGTTCACTAGCGGGAGGCCCCGGGGAGCTGTTTTTT | CASSSLAGGPGELFF
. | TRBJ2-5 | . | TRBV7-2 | TGTGCCAGCAGCGCCCCGGGACTTGGGGGAGAGACCCAGTACTTC | CASSAPGLGGETQYF
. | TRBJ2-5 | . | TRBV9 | TGTGCCAGCAGCGTATCCGGGACCCTACCCTACCAAGAGACCCAGTACTTC | CASSVSGTLPYQETQYF
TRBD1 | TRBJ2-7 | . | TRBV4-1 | TGCGCCAGCAGCCAAGCCCCGGCCGGGACAGGCAGCTCCTACGAGCAGTACTTC | CASSQAPAGTGSSYEQYF
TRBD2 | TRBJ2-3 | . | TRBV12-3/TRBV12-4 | TGTGCCAGCAGTGATGGGACTAGAGGGAGCACAGATACGCAGTATTTT | CASSDGTRGSTDTQYF
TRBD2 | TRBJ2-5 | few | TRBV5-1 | TGCGCCAGCAGCTTGGGGACTAGCGGGACGTTAAGAGGGACCCAGTACTTC | CASSLGTSGTLRGTQYF
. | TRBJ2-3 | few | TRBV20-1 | TGCAGTGCTAGAGATCTACGGGACGCCACAGATACGCAGTATTTT | CSARDLRDATDTQYF
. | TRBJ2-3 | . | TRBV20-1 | TGCAGTGCTCGGGACCAAAGCACAGATACGCAGTATTTT | CSARDQSTDTQYF
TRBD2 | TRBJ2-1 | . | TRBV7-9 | TGTGCCAGCAGCTTAGTAGCGGGAGCGGTTGAGCAGTTCTTC | CASSLVAGAVEQFF
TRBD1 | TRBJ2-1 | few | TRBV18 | TGTGCCAGCTCACCCGGGGACAGGGTAAAGGAGCAGTTCTTC | CASSPGDRVKEQFF
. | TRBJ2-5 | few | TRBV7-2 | TGTGCCAGCAGCTTGCCTGGGGGACGGGAGACCCAGTACTTC | CASSLPGGRETQYF